This entry lists 30 T cell receptor beta chains sequenced from one sample in a study of blood T cell repertoires in COVID-19. Clones were read by immunoSEQ multiplex PCR, and TCRdb kept only the in-frame ones, dropping some. The sample contains approximately 280,000 clones, around 89% of which appear only once. Input material: peripheral blood. All receptors derive from a man in his forties with acute or convalescent COVID-19.

This clone was seen only a few times. J is TRBJ2-3 and V is TRBV21-1; the table's D call, TRBD2, has no DNA check behind it. TRBV21-1 is deemed a pseudogene. CDR3 length: 15 amino acids. The CDR3 sequence: CASERAGENTDTQYF. In nucleotides, the CDR3 is TGTGCCAGCGAAAGGGCGGGGGAGAACACAGATACGCAGTATTTT.

The V gene is TRBV18, the J gene TRBJ2-1, with D possibly matching TRBD2 (6 bases). Germline CDR1 KGHSH, CDR2 LQKENI. There are 12 residues in the CDR3. Trimming removed 11 bases at V and 6 bases at J, with 14 bases between. CDR3 sequence (DNA): TGTGCCGGCAAAGGGACTGGCAATGAGCAGTTCTTC. Its protein is CAGKGTGNEQFF.

The rearrangement joins TRBV11-3 to TRBJ2-3; no definite D call. Deletions cut 5 bases from V and 10 bases from J, with 16 bases between. In germline, CDR1 is SGHNT, CDR2 YENEEA. The CDR3 has 13 amino acids. Written as DNA, the CDR3 is TGTGCCAGCAGCGCAGACCCGCACCGGGCGCAGTATTTT. Residues: CASSADPHRAQYF.

The rearrangement joins TRBV6-5 to TRBJ1-3; the match to TRBD1 covers 7 bases. The CDR3 spans 14 residues. Germline lookup yields CDR1 MNHEY and CDR2 SVGAGI. The V and J ends lost 7 bases and 4 bases, in that order; junction bases with no gene match: 7. In DNA, the CDR3 is TGTGCCAGCACCTCCTGGGACAGAGGAAACACCATATATTTT. It codes for CASTSWDRGNTIYF.

The chain combines TRBV9 with TRBJ2-3; no firm D call. The germline V gene has CDR1 SGDLS and CDR2 YYNGEE. V lost 0 bases and J lost 6, with 8 bases in between. This CDR3 has 13 amino acids. The CDR3 sequence is CASSVALRDTQYF. The DNA of the CDR3 is TGTGCCAGCAGCGTAGCTTTGAGGGATACGCAGTATTTT.

The chain links TRBV5-1 to TRBJ1-2; D is perhaps TRBD1 (5 bases). The CDR3 totals 15 residues. CDR1 is SGHRS, CDR2 YFSETQ, per germline. Trimming removed 0 bases at V and 0 bases at J, with 9 bases between. In nucleotides, the CDR3 is TGCGCCAGCAGCTTGGCCGCAGGGCCTAACTATGGCTACACCTTC. Translating gives CASSLAAGPNYGYTF.

This clone was observed once. This sequence joins TRBV5-6 and TRBJ2-5; D is unresolved. CDR3 length equals 14 residues. Per the germline V gene, CDR1 is SGHDT and CDR2 is YYEEEE. Trimming took off 2 bases at V and 5 bases at J, with 13 bases between the two ends. CDR3 nucleotides: TGTGCCAGCAGCTTACAAAGGAGTGCGGAGACCCAGTACTTC. It translates to CASSLQRSAETQYF.

The V gene is TRBV5-1, the J gene TRBJ1-2; D is unresolved. With 2 bases removed from V and 8 bases from J, the gap between germline ends came to 22 bases. The CDR3 has 16 residues. CDR1 is SGHRS, CDR2 YFSETQ, per germline. CDR3 bases: TGCGCCAGCAGCTTAATGCTTTTGGCCAGTAATAGCGGCTACACCTTC. Encoded protein: CASSLMLLASNSGYTF.

The genes are TRBV5-5 and TRBJ1-4; the D gene is possibly TRBD1 (5 bases). The CDR3 covers 16 residues. Germline loops: CDR1 SGHKS, CDR2 YYEKEE (reference sequence). V gave up 5 bases and J gave up 3 bases, with 17 bases separating them. The CDR3 spells CASRPRWGGPNEKLFF. The DNA for the CDR3 is TGTGCCAGCAGACCTCGTTGGGGGGGACCTAATGAAAAACTGTTTTTT.

The genes are TRBV9 and TRBJ1-2, with D tentatively TRBD1 (5 bases). The CDR3 runs 13 residues. The germline gives CDR1 SGDLS, CDR2 YYNGEE. With 3 bases removed from V and 8 bases from J, the gap between germline ends came to 14 bases. CDR3 sequence (DNA): TGTGCCAGCAGCGAGGGGATATACGAGGGCTACACCTTC. Translating gives CASSEGIYEGYTF.

This clone appeared a single time. The V call is TRBV7-2, the J call TRBJ2-7, with D possibly matching TRBD2 (7 bases). The CDR3 contains 15 residues. The V and J ends lost 4 bases and 2 bases respectively, with 15 bases between them. Germline CDR1 is SGHTA and CDR2 is FQGNSA. As DNA, the CDR3 is TGTGCCAGCAGCTCCCCTTGGGGGGGCACCTACGAGCAGTACTTC. This gives the protein CASSSPWGGTYEQYF.

The CDR3 region is CASSYGGEAQYF. Written as DNA, the CDR3 is TGTGCCAGCAGTTATGGAGGCGAAGCGCAGTATTTT. V usage is TRBV6-2 or TRBV6-3 and J usage is TRBJ2-3; a weak D match, TRBD2 (5 bases). The CDR3 extends over 12 amino acids. Trimming left V 3 bases short and J 10 bases short, with 11 bases between. CDR1 and CDR2 from the germline V gene are MNHEY and SVGEGT.

The chain recombines TRBV2 with TRBJ2-3; maybe TRBD1 (6 bases). The germline V and J ends were trimmed by 7 bases and 6 bases, with 17 bases remaining between them. Germline V gives CDR1 SNHLY, CDR2 FYNNEI. The CDR3 runs 14 residues. DNA of the CDR3: TGTGCCAGCAATTACGGCAGGGGAGCGGATACGCAGTATTTT. This translates into CASNYGRGADTQYF.

CDR3 residues: CASSEREDRTDTQYF. The CDR3 region has the DNA TGTGCCAGCAGCGAAAGGGAGGATCGCACAGATACGCAGTATTTT. J is TRBJ2-3 and V is TRBV11-2, with a possible D match to TRBD2 (6 bases). This CDR3 has 15 amino acids. CDR1 is SGHAT, CDR2 FQNNGV, per germline. The V gene lost 5 bases and the J gene lost 1 base, with 13 bases spanning the gap. The full variable domain, completed using reference TRBV11-2 and TRBJ2-3, is EAGVAQSPRYKIIEKRQSVAFWCNPISGHATLYWYQQILGQGPKLLIQFQNNGVVDDSQLPKDRFSAERLKGVDSTLKIQPAKLEDSAVYLCASSEREDRTDTQYFGPGTRLTVL.

The chain uses TRBV5-6 and TRBJ2-7, with 7 bases lining up with TRBD1. Unmatched junction bases numbered 10, after V lost 4 bases and J lost 3 bases. The CDR3 extends over 15 amino acids. CDR1 is SGHDT and CDR2 is YYEEEE in the germline V gene. The CDR3 DNA is TGTGCCAGCAGCCGCGGAACAGGGGCTCTCTACGAGCAGTACTTC. It translates to CASSRGTGALYEQYF.

J is TRBJ2-1 and V is TRBV24-1, with a tentative D call TRBD2 (6 bases). The CDR3 is made up of 16 amino acids. V lost 5 bases and J lost 0, with 13 bases in between. Germline V gene lookup returns CDR1 KGHDR and CDR2 SFDVKD. This CDR3 reads CATSGGLASSYNEQFF. CDR3 nucleotide sequence: TGTGCCACCAGTGGGGGACTCGCAAGCTCCTACAATGAGCAGTTCTTC.

The chain is built from TRBV5-1 and TRBJ1-2; 9 nucleotides agree with TRBD1. Germline CDR1 SGHRS, CDR2 YFSETQ. Germline trimming cut 0 bases from V and 8 bases from J; bases unmatched to any gene: 8. The CDR3 sequence is 15 residues long. CDR3 loop: CASSLEGTGIGGYTF. CDR3 coding DNA: TGCGCCAGCAGCTTGGAAGGGACAGGGATTGGCGGCTACACCTTC.

This chain joins TRBV25-1 and TRBJ1-4; 8 nucleotides align to TRBD1. CDR3 length equals 15 residues. Trimming cost V 3 bases and J 7 bases; bases outside gene matches: 7. Germline-derived CDR1 and CDR2 are MGHDK and SYGVNS. The CDR3 sequence is CASSEGQVKSEKLFF. The DNA for the CDR3 is TGTGCCAGCAGTGAGGGACAGGTGAAGAGTGAAAAACTGTTTTTT.

The rearrangement uses TRBV6-6 and TRBJ2-5, with D perhaps TRBD2 (6 bases). This CDR3 region has 14 residues. With 6 bases removed from V and 1 base from J, the gap between germline ends came to 12 bases. The germline V gene encodes CDR1 MNHNY and CDR2 SVGAGI (reference sequence). CDR3 region: CASSRGTAQETQYF. DNA of the CDR3: TGTGCCAGCAGCCGCGGGACCGCCCAAGAGACCCAGTACTTC.

The chain couples TRBV12-5 to TRBJ2-1; 7 bases are a match to TRBD2. This CDR3 spans 14 amino acids. Germline lookup yields CDR1 LGHNT and CDR2 FRNRAP. V lost 4 bases and J lost 1; bases outside the gene matches: 1. CDR3 residues: CASGSGGSYNEQFF. In DNA form, the CDR3 reads TGTGCTAGTGGTTCCGGGGGGTCCTACAATGAGCAGTTCTTC.

This chain links TRBV24-1 with TRBJ2-1; D gene uncertain. Germline-derived CDR1 and CDR2 are KGHDR and SFDVKD. The V and J ends lost 4 bases and 8 bases respectively, with 8 bases between them. The CDR3 consists of 12 residues. The CDR3 loop is CATSDPTDEQFF. The CDR3 DNA is TGTGCCACCAGTGACCCCACGGATGAGCAGTTCTTC.

The chain has TRBV10-3 and TRBJ1-4; 7 bases align to TRBD1. CDR1 and CDR2 from the germline V gene are ENHRY and SYGVKD. Trimming took 2 bases from V and 8 from J; bases not matched to a gene: 8. The length of the CDR3 is 15 residues. The DNA for the CDR3 is TGTGCCATCAGTGAGAACAAAGGGGGCCAAGAAAAACTGTTTTTT. Protein sequence: CAISENKGGQEKLFF.

The chain combines TRBV29-1 with TRBJ2-3; the match to TRBD1 covers 8 bases. This CDR3 is built from 15 residues. Losses at the gene ends were 8 bases for V and 1 base for J; bases not matched to a gene: 11. Germline V lookup: CDR1 SQVTM, CDR2 ANQGSEA. CDR3 sequence: CSFNGAGGGTDTQYF. In DNA form, the CDR3 reads TGCAGCTTCAACGGGGCAGGGGGCGGCACAGATACGCAGTATTTT.

This clone was counted once. The chain uses TRBV5-6 and TRBJ1-2; D is perhaps TRBD1 (6 bases). In germline, CDR1 is SGHDT, CDR2 YYEEEE. With 5 bases removed from V and 9 bases from J, the gap between germline ends came to 14 bases. This CDR3 has 12 amino acids. CDR3: CASRSGQFSYTF. The CDR3, as DNA: TGTGCCAGCAGATCAGGACAGTTTAGCTACACCTTC.

The rearrangement joins TRBV12-3 or TRBV12-4 to TRBJ1-2, with D perhaps matching TRBD1 (5 bases). Trimming removed 3 bases at V and 6 bases at J, with 11 bases between. The CDR3 spans 13 residues. CDR3: CASSLGGADGYTF. The CDR3 nucleotides are TGTGCCAGCAGTTTGGGTGGGGCGGATGGCTACACCTTC.

This chain links TRBV5-1 with TRBJ1-6, with D possibly being TRBD1 (6 bases). V gave up 4 bases and J gave up 7 bases, with 9 bases separating them. The V gene's germline CDR1 is SGHRS and CDR2 YFSETQ. The CDR3 is 13 residues long. DNA for the CDR3: TGCGCCAGCAGCGTTACAGGGAATTCACCCCTCCACTTT. Translating gives CASSVTGNSPLHF.

The chain joins TRBV4-2 to TRBJ2-7; TRBD2 agrees at 9 bases. Germline V gives CDR1 LGHNA, CDR2 YNFKEQ. The J segment lost 5 bases and the V segment lost 3 bases, leaving 8 bases of the junction unmatched. The CDR3 extends over 15 amino acids. CDR3 nucleotide sequence: TGTGCCAGCAGCCAGGCGGGGGGGCCTCTCGACGAGCAGTACTTC. Translating gives CASSQAGGPLDEQYF.

The chain carries TRBV5-8 and TRBJ2-7, with TRBD2 matching over 8 bases. J gave up 0 bases and V 4 bases, and 6 bases lay outside the gene matches. CDR1 and CDR2 (germline): SGHTS, YDEGEE. The CDR3 contains 15 residues. The CDR3 is CASSPGGGSSYEQYF. The CDR3 nucleotides read TGTGCCAGCAGCCCGGGCGGGGGGAGCTCCTACGAGCAGTACTTC.

This chain connects TRBV2 to TRBJ1-5; D gene unclear. Trimming removed 6 bases at V and 0 bases at J, with 9 bases between. This CDR3 comprises 14 residues. The germline gives CDR1 SNHLY, CDR2 FYNNEI. In DNA, the CDR3 is TGTGCCAGCAGAGTCGACAATAGCAATCAGCCCCAGCATTTT. This gives the protein CASRVDNSNQPQHF.

V is TRBV11-2 and J is TRBJ2-7; TRBD1 matches at 9 bases. This CDR3 region has 14 residues. Germline CDR1 SGHAT, CDR2 FQNNGV. V shed 10 bases, J shed 1 base, and the junction held 8 bases outside the gene matches. The CDR3 is CATRPGQGSYEQYF. The CDR3 DNA is TGTGCCACCAGACCCGGACAGGGGTCCTACGAGCAGTACTTC.